These T cell receptor beta chains were read from a single sample in a study of T cells in Graves' hyperthyroidism and ophthalmopathy. From the multiplex PCR reads, TCRdb called clonotypes with MiXCR, one entry per CDR3 protein. Of more than 300,000 distinct CDR3 sequences in the sample, more than 11% were seen once. The sequencing input was blood. These receptors all stem from a woman aged 25 to 39 with Graves' hyperthyroidism. CDR3s include the opening cysteine and the closing phenylalanine or tryptophan. The D gene is left open where the match is weak. Clone size is shown for a subset of rows, as once, few, many or a class of expanded clone.

j_call | clone_size | v_call | d_call | cdr3_aa | cdr3_nt
TRBJ2-4 | NA | TRBV9 | NA | CASSAGATLAKNIQYF | TGTGCCAGCAGCGCGGGGGCCACTTTAGCCAAAAACATTCAGTACTTC
TRBJ2-3 | few | TRBV13 | NA | CASSLMVGTQYF | TGTGCCAGCAGCCTGATGGTGGGTACGCAGTATTTT
TRBJ2-7 | few | TRBV27 | NA | CASSLSVTIATYEQYF | TGTGCCAGCAGTTTATCGGTAACAATCGCCACCTACGAGCAGTACTTC
TRBJ2-5 | many | TRBV6-1 | TRBD2 | CASSHGLAGGRETQYF | TGTGCCAGCAGCCATGGACTAGCGGGAGGCCGGGAGACCCAGTACTTC
TRBJ1-2 | many | TRBV28 | NA | CASTQTAGLYEGYTF | TGTGCCAGCACCCAGACGGCGGGTCTATATGAGGGCTACACCTTC
TRBJ2-1 | few | TRBV6-2/TRBV6-3 | NA | CASSEGVGQFF | TGTGCCAGCAGTGAGGGTGTCGGGCAGTTCTTC
TRBJ2-1 | few | TRBV6-2/TRBV6-3 | TRBD1 | CASSGGQGVSYNEQFF | TGTGCCAGCAGTGGGGGACAGGGGGTTTCCTACAATGAGCAGTTCTTC
TRBJ1-2 | NA | TRBV5-4 | NA | CASSTRGAQYGYTF | TGTGCCAGCAGCACCCGGGGCGCCCAATATGGCTACACCTTC
TRBJ2-5 | many | TRBV30 | NA | CAWSRGGAGETQYF | TGTGCCTGGAGTCGTGGAGGCGCGGGAGAGACCCAGTACTTC
TRBJ2-1 | many | TRBV20-1 | NA | CSAGRTPDEQFF | TGCAGTGCTGGAAGGACCCCCGATGAGCAGTTCTTC
TRBJ2-3 | NA | TRBV4-3 | NA | CASSQTPRPGDTQYF | TGCGCCAGCAGCCAAACCCCGAGGCCAGGGGATACGCAGTATTTT
TRBJ2-1 | many | TRBV24-1 | TRBD2 | CATSDPGTSGRGPYNEQFF | TGTGCCACCAGTGATCCAGGGACTAGCGGGAGAGGGCCCTACAATGAGCAGTTCTTC
TRBJ2-3 | NA | TRBV7-3 | TRBD2 | CASSLRREGTDTQYF | TGTGCCAGCAGCTTAAGGCGGGAGGGCACAGATACGCAGTATTTT
TRBJ2-2 | NA | TRBV4-1 | NA | CASSQDQAAGELFF | TGCGCCAGCAGCCAAGATCAGGCCGCCGGGGAGCTGTTTTTT
TRBJ2-5 | few | TRBV4-1 | TRBD1 | CASSSTGAPAQETQYF | TGCGCCAGCAGCTCTACAGGGGCGCCTGCTCAAGAGACCCAGTACTTC
TRBJ1-1 | many | TRBV30 | NA | CAWSKNTEAFF | TGTGCCTGGAGCAAGAACACTGAAGCTTTCTTT
TRBJ2-3 | NA | TRBV11-2 | TRBD2 | CASSLKLAATDTQYF | TGTGCCAGCAGCTTAAAACTAGCGGCCACAGATACGCAGTATTTT
TRBJ2-7 | many | TRBV7-3 | TRBD2 | CASSSRRGLAGGRVYEQYF | TGTGCCAGCAGCTCCCGCCGGGGACTAGCGGGAGGACGGGTCTACGAGCAGTACTTC
TRBJ1-1 | NA | TRBV5-6 | NA | CASSLALRHQGRAEAFF | TGTGCCAGCAGCTTGGCCCTACGACATCAGGGGAGGGCTGAAGCTTTCTTT
TRBJ1-2 | many | TRBV7-9 | TRBD1 | CASSYFHRDRPPNYGYTF | TGTGCCAGCAGCTACTTTCACCGGGACAGGCCTCCTAACTATGGCTACACCTTC
TRBJ2-2 | NA | TRBV6-2/TRBV6-3 | NA | CASTTSCGELFF | TGCGCCAGTACCACTAGCTGCGGGGAGCTGTTTTTT
TRBJ2-5 | NA | TRBV5-4 | TRBD2 | CASSFGGLQETQYF | TGTGCCAGCAGCTTCGGGGGGTTACAAGAGACCCAGTACTTC
TRBJ2-2 | NA | TRBV19 | NA | CASREASNTGELFF | TGTGCCAGTAGAGAAGCGTCGAACACCGGGGAGCTGTTTTTT
TRBJ2-3 | few | TRBV20-1 | TRBD2 | CSGRKQGTSGRKADTQYF | TGCAGTGGCAGGAAACAGGGGACTAGCGGGAGGAAGGCAGATACGCAGTATTTT
TRBJ1-1 | many | TRBV19 | NA | CASSNLMRGAFF | TGTGCCAGTAGTAACCTGATGCGTGGGGCTTTCTTT
TRBJ2-6 | NA | TRBV6-2/TRBV6-3 | NA | CASSFQSGSGSTGANVLTF | TGTGCCAGCAGTTTTCAGTCCGGATCAGGCTCTACTGGGGCCAACGTCCTGACTTTC
TRBJ2-3 | NA | TRBV6-6 | NA | CASSYGVDDTQYF | TGTGCCAGCAGTTACGGGGTGGACGATACGCAGTATTTT
TRBJ2-1 | NA | TRBV20-1 | TRBD2 | CSASDGAGGSYNEQFF | TGCAGTGCTAGTGATGGGGCGGGAGGTTCCTACAATGAGCAGTTCTTC
TRBJ1-4 | NA | TRBV6-5 | NA | CASSALGAEKLFF | TGTGCCAGCAGCGCCCTAGGGGCTGAAAAACTGTTTTTT
TRBJ1-1 | few | TRBV28 | NA | CASKSGRVGNTEAFF | TGTGCCAGCAAATCAGGGAGAGTTGGGAACACTGAAGCTTTCTTT
TRBJ1-5 | many | TRBV2 | NA | CASTSRGLGNQPQHF | TGTGCCAGCACTTCAAGAGGGCTTGGCAATCAGCCCCAGCATTTT
TRBJ2-3 | NA | TRBV18 | TRBD1 | CASSARDSYTDTQYF | TGTGCCAGCTCAGCTCGGGACAGTTACACAGATACGCAGTATTTT
TRBJ2-3 | many | TRBV7-7 | NA | CASSLGIDRNTDTQYF | TGTGCTAGCAGCTTAGGAATCGACCGAAACACAGATACGCAGTATTTT
TRBJ2-5 | few | TRBV28 | TRBD1 | CASREEQGAMETQYF | TGTGCCAGCAGAGAGGAGCAGGGGGCAATGGAGACCCAGTACTTC
TRBJ1-3 | few | TRBV3-1 | NA | CASSQLGYTIYF | TGTGCCAGCAGCCAGTTAGGGTACACCATATATTTT
TRBJ1-1 | many | TRBV11-3 | NA | CASSTTGSTEAFF | TGTGCCAGCAGCACCACAGGGAGCACTGAAGCTTTCTTT
TRBJ2-5 | few | TRBV6-5 | NA | CASSYSFGSRETQYF | TGTGCCAGCAGTTACTCATTTGGGTCGCGGGAGACCCAGTACTTC
TRBJ2-7 | few | TRBV7-9 | TRBD1 | CASSLADRGREQYF | TGTGCCAGCAGCTTAGCGGACAGGGGGCGCGAGCAGTACTTC
TRBJ2-7 | few | TRBV19 | TRBD2 | CASSTLNSGNVYEQYF | TGTGCCAGTAGTACCCTAAATAGCGGGAATGTCTACGAGCAGTACTTC
TRBJ2-1 | few | TRBV14 | NA | CASSQEGATRYNEQFF | TGTGCCAGCAGCCAAGAAGGGGCTACTAGGTACAATGAGCAGTTCTTC
TRBJ2-7 | few | TRBV3-2 | NA | CASSQDTGEQYF | TGTGCCAGCAGCCAAGATACGGGGGAGCAGTACTTC
TRBJ1-4 | NA | TRBV5-4 | NA | CATRTGEKLFF | TGTGCCACCAGAACGGGGGAAAAACTGTTTTTT
TRBJ2-1 | NA | TRBV30 | NA | CAWSVYWGNEQFF | TGTGCCTGGAGTGTGTATTGGGGCAATGAGCAGTTCTTC
TRBJ1-2 | many | TRBV12-3/TRBV12-4 | NA | CASSFENRAGGYTF | TGTGCCAGCAGTTTCGAGAACAGGGCGGGTGGCTACACCTTC
TRBJ2-3 | many | TRBV7-9 | NA | CASSPGLSTDTQYF | TGTGCCAGCAGCCCAGGCTTGAGCACAGATACGCAGTATTTT
TRBJ2-4 | many | TRBV20-1 | TRBD1 | CSASDEGQGDIQYF | TGCAGTGCTAGTGACGAAGGCCAGGGGGACATTCAGTACTTC
TRBJ1-4 | NA | TRBV6-9 | NA | CASSYAEVGGQGEKLFF | TGTGCCAGCAGTTACGCCGAGGTCGGGGGGCAAGGAGAAAAACTGTTTTTT
TRBJ2-7 | many | TRBV20-1 | NA | CSASYPVSYEQYF | TGCAGTGCTAGCTACCCGGTGAGCTACGAGCAGTACTTC
TRBJ2-5 | few | TRBV2 | NA | CASSGLVKETQYF | TGTGCCAGCAGTGGCCTAGTGAAAGAGACCCAGTACTTC
TRBJ2-7 | many | TRBV11-1 | NA | CASSLSGTEHEQYF | TGTGCCAGCAGCCTTTCCGGGACTGAACACGAGCAGTACTTC
TRBJ2-4 | many | TRBV28 | NA | CASSGTSKNIQYF | TGTGCCAGCAGCGGGACCTCCAAAAACATTCAGTACTTC
TRBJ1-1 | many | TRBV20-1 | NA | CSARGETASNTEAFF | TGCAGTGCTAGAGGGGAGACGGCTTCTAACACTGAAGCTTTCTTT
TRBJ2-3 | many | TRBV12-3/TRBV12-4 | NA | CASSFVSGSTDTQYF | TGTGCCAGCAGTTTCGTTAGCGGTAGCACAGATACGCAGTATTTT
TRBJ2-3 | NA | TRBV7-9 | NA | CASSLRDRVTDTQYF | TGTGCCAGCAGCTTGCGGGACAGAGTCACAGATACGCAGTATTTT